The rows below give T cell receptor beta chains drawn from one sample of a study of blood T cell repertoires in COVID-19. Sequenced by immunoSEQ multiplex PCR; TCRdb stores in-frame clones only, minus some. The data show over 250,000 clones, with around 83% seen just once and approximately 5% held by the top ten. Specimen: PBMCs or T cells enriched from blood (not recorded which). The receptors here all came from a man aged 35 to 55 who had been exposed to COVID-19. Each CDR3 is given with its conserved first and last residue. Clone size, where shown, is once, few, many, or a class for clones that have expanded.

CDR3aa | len | abundance | v_gene
CSVQGPNEQLFF | 12 | NA | TRBV29-1
CASSQSTGFNYGYTF | 15 | NA | TRBV4-1
CASRQYSYNSPLHF | 14 | NA | TRBV6-5
CASRGGEQYF | 10 | NA | TRBV6-5
CASSTASGTNSPLHF | 15 | NA | TRBV18
CATSPGSSYNSPLHF | 15 | once | TRBV15
CASSQSKREGSYEQYF | 16 | NA | TRBV23-1
CASSSQPGRQETQYF | 15 | NA | TRBV7-3
CASRGSGQPQHF | 12 | few | TRBV19
CASSLLPTYEQYF | 13 | NA | TRBV7-3
CASSLVPAGGPGDEQFF | 17 | NA | TRBV7-8
CASSRRQTENYGYTF | 15 | NA | TRBV3-1/TRBV3-2
CASSLAGPDGYTF | 13 | NA | TRBV2
CASELAPNNEQFF | 13 | few | TRBV5-1
CASSSQGVYEQYF | 13 | NA | TRBV10-1
CASSLAGNYEQYF | 13 | NA | TRBV11-3
CSVVDSNSNQPQHF | 14 | NA | TRBV29-1
CASSITLAVNRPSEQYF | 17 | NA | TRBV2